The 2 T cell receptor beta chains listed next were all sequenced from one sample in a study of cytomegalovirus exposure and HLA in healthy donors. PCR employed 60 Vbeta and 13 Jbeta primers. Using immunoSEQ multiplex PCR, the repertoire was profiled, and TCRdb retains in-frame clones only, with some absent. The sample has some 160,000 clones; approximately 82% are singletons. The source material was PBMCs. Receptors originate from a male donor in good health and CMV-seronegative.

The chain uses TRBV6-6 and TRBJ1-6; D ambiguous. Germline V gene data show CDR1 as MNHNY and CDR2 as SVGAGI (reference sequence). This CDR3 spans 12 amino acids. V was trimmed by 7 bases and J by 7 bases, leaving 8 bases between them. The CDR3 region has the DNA TGTGCCAGCAACACAGTAAATTCACCCCTCCACTTT. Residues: CASNTVNSPLHF.

The CDR3 DNA reads as TGTGCCAGCAGCTTAGATGACAGTGGGTATGCTTTCTTT. It is translated as CASSLDDSGYAFF. The chain joins TRBV11-2 to TRBJ1-1; maybe TRBD1 (5 bases). CDR3 size: 13 residues. The V gene's germline CDR1 is SGHAT and CDR2 FQNNGV. The V end lost 0 bases, the J end lost 11 bases, and 13 bases lay between the germline ends.